These T cell receptor beta chains were read from a single sample in a study of cytomegalovirus exposure and HLA in healthy donors. Some clones are missing from TCRdb's copy, which holds only in-frame ones; the method was immunoSEQ multiplex PCR. The data show 100,000 to 150,000 clones, with around 77% seen just once and 4.5% to 6% held by the top ten. The sample consisted of PBMCs. Receptors originate from a man aged 18 to 29 in good health and CMV-seropositive. Both conserved end residues are part of each CDR3. The D gene is left open where the match is weak. Clone size is stated in some rows and not others, as once, few, many or a class when expanded.

cdr3_nt | cdr3_aa | clone_size | j_call | v_call | d_call
TGCGCCAGCAGCCAAGGGCTAGGGGAACATCAGCCCCAGCATTTT | CASSQGLGEHQPQHF | . | TRBJ1-5 | TRBV4-1 | .
TGTGCCAGCAGCGCGTCACTAGCCAAAAACATTCAGTACTTC | CASSASLAKNIQYF | . | TRBJ2-4 | TRBV7-2 | .
TGCGCCAGCGGTCGGGACAGGGGGATTGGCTATGGCTACACCTTC | CASGRDRGIGYGYTF | . | TRBJ1-2 | TRBV23-1 | TRBD1
TGTGCCAGCTCACCGGGACAGTTCACCGGGGAGCTGTTTTTT | CASSPGQFTGELFF | . | TRBJ2-2 | TRBV18 | TRBD1
TGTGCCATCGGGACAGGGGGGTATAGGGAAGAGACCCAGTACTTC | CAIGTGGYREETQYF | . | TRBJ2-5 | TRBV10-3 | TRBD1
TGTGCCAGCACCGAGCTTAGACAGGACGACGGGGAGCTGTTTTTT | CASTELRQDDGELFF | . | TRBJ2-2 | TRBV6-1 | .
TGTGCTAGCAGCTTAGCGGCTAGCGGTTCTAGCACAGATACGCAGTATTTT | CASSLAASGSSTDTQYF | . | TRBJ2-3 | TRBV7-7 | TRBD2
TGCAGCGTGATTAGCGGGAGCGACTTCTACAATGAGCAGTTCTTC | CSVISGSDFYNEQFF | . | TRBJ2-1 | TRBV29-1 | TRBD2
TGCGCCAGCAGCCAAGATTATAACAGCGGACGGATGAATATGAACACTGAAGCTTTCTTT | CASSQDYNSGRMNMNTEAFF | . | TRBJ1-1 | TRBV4-1 | .
TGTGCCAGCAGCTTAGATTTAGGCGGGCAAAACATTCAGTACTTC | CASSLDLGGQNIQYF | . | TRBJ2-4 | TRBV11-2 | .
TGCGCCAGCAGCTCCCCTTCTAGCGGGGGGAACACAGATACGCAGTATTTT | CASSSPSSGGNTDTQYF | . | TRBJ2-3 | TRBV5-1 | TRBD2
TGTGCCCGCTTGGGCGGGATGAACACCGGGGAGCTGTTTTTT | CARLGGMNTGELFF | . | TRBJ2-2 | TRBV30 | .
TGTGCCAGCAGCTGGGTGGGAGGGCCAGAGACCCAGTACTTC | CASSWVGGPETQYF | once | TRBJ2-5 | TRBV5-6 | TRBD2
TGTGCCTCCACACCAAACTCCTACAATGAGCAGTTCTTC | CASTPNSYNEQFF | . | TRBJ2-1 | TRBV30 | .
TGTGCCAGCAGTTCGACTAGCGGGAGGGCCGGGTCCTACAATGAGCAGTTCTTC | CASSSTSGRAGSYNEQFF | . | TRBJ2-1 | TRBV7-9 | TRBD2
TGTGCCAGCAGCGACCCTGGAGGGCGTGGGGATGAGCAGTTCTTC | CASSDPGGRGDEQFF | once | TRBJ2-1 | TRBV11-2 | .
TGTGCCAGCAGCTTTTTTTCGACAGGGCTGAACACTGAAGCTTTCTTT | CASSFFSTGLNTEAFF | few | TRBJ1-1 | TRBV7-8 | TRBD1
TGCAGCGGTGGGGGACAGGGGGACACTGAAGCTTTCTTT | CSGGGQGDTEAFF | once | TRBJ1-1 | TRBV29-1 | TRBD1
TGTGCCAGCAGCCCAAGGACAGGGGAGGTGAATGAGCAGTTCTTC | CASSPRTGEVNEQFF | . | TRBJ2-1 | TRBV13 | TRBD1
TGTGCCAGCAGCCAAGGCGTGAACACCGGGGAGCTGTTTTTT | CASSQGVNTGELFF | . | TRBJ2-2 | TRBV14 | .
TGTGCCAGCAGTGAACAAACCTCTGGTGGGAACACTGAAGCTTTCTTT | CASSEQTSGGNTEAFF | . | TRBJ1-1 | TRBV28 | .
TGTGCCAGCAGCATGTACAGGGGGAAGTCCGGGGAGCTGTTTTTT | CASSMYRGKSGELFF | . | TRBJ2-2 | TRBV7-3 | TRBD1
TGTGCCAGCAGCCCTACGGGAATAATTTATGGCTACACCTTC | CASSPTGIIYGYTF | few | TRBJ1-2 | TRBV27 | .
TGTGCCAGCCCTAGATGGAGAGAGATCGTGAACACTGAAGCTTTCTTT | CASPRWREIVNTEAFF | . | TRBJ1-1 | TRBV21-1 | .
TGTGCCAGCTTGGGAGGAAGTTCTGGGGCCAACGGCCTGACTTTC | CASLGGSSGANGLTF | . | TRBJ2-6 | TRBV28 | .
TGTGCCAGCTCACGGGACAGTTATGGCTACACCTTC | CASSRDSYGYTF | once | TRBJ1-2 | TRBV18 | TRBD1
TGTGCCAGCAGGAAGGGGGGGGTGAGTGCAGATACGCAGTATTTT | CASRKGGVSADTQYF | . | TRBJ2-3 | TRBV28 | .
TGTGCCAGCAGTCCGCCAGGGACAGGGGGCTCTGGAAACACCATATATTTT | CASSPPGTGGSGNTIYF | . | TRBJ1-3 | TRBV28 | TRBD1
TGTGCCAGCAGCTTGGTGGACAGGGATGGTGTCTACGAGCAGTACTTC | CASSLVDRDGVYEQYF | . | TRBJ2-7 | TRBV5-5 | TRBD1